The rows below give T cell receptor beta chains drawn from one sample of a study of blood T cell repertoires in COVID-19. Clones were read by immunoSEQ multiplex PCR, and TCRdb kept only the in-frame ones, dropping some. The table lists 250,000 to 300,000 clones, 70% to 90% of them singletons. Specimen: peripheral blood. The receptors here all came from a woman between 25 and 40 years old with acute or convalescent COVID-19. The CDR3 runs from the conserved cysteine through the conserved F or W. The D gene is left open where the match is weak. The size of a clone is reported for some rows only, either as once, few or many, or as a class for expanded clones.

j_call cdr3_length clone_size v_call d_call cdr3_nt cdr3_aa
TRBJ2-7 12 NA TRBV6-5 NA TGTGCCAGCAGTTCGCAGATTGGCGAGCAGTACTTC CASSSQIGEQYF
TRBJ1-1 13 NA TRBV11-2 NA TGTGCCAGCAGTGTAGGGGAGAACACTGAAGCTTTCTTT CASSVGENTEAFF
TRBJ2-1 15 NA TRBV11-3 NA TGTGCCAGCAGCTTAGGGTCGAGCTCCTACAATGAGCAGTTCTTC CASSLGSSSYNEQFF
TRBJ2-7 15 NA TRBV6-5 NA TGTGCCAGCAGTTACTCGATACTAGCCCTCTACGAGCAGTACTTC CASSYSILALYEQYF
TRBJ2-1 14 NA TRBV7-3 TRBD2 TGTGCCAGCAGCTTAGGGACTATCTACAATGAGCAGTTCTTC CASSLGTIYNEQFF
TRBJ2-7 15 NA TRBV5-6 TRBD2 TGTGCCAGCAGCTCTGGGACTAGCGGACACTACGAGCAGTACTTC CASSSGTSGHYEQYF
TRBJ2-3 16 NA TRBV9 NA TGTGCCAGCAGCGAGACAGGCTTCGATTACACAGATACGCAGTATTTT CASSETGFDYTDTQYF
TRBJ1-2 15 NA TRBV5-1 NA TGCGCCAGCAGCCCTGGGGAGGGGGTGAAGTATGGCTACACCTTC CASSPGEGVKYGYTF
TRBJ2-7 15 NA TRBV6-1 TRBD2 TGTGCCAGCAGTATAGCGGGAGGGCCCTCCTACGAGCAGTACTTC CASSIAGGPSYEQYF
TRBJ2-2 17 NA TRBV5-3 TRBD2 TGTGCCAGCCAGAGTCCAGCGGGAGGGTCGAACACCGGGGAGCTGTTTTTT CASQSPAGGSNTGELFF
TRBJ2-2 21 NA TRBV2 TRBD2 TGTGCCAGCAGTGTACAACTCGGGTTTTCACTAGCGGGAGTTAACACCGGGGAGCTGTTTTTT CASSVQLGFSLAGVNTGELFF
TRBJ1-5 15 once TRBV10-3 NA TGTGCCATCAGTGTGAGCGGGGAAGGCAATCAGCCCCAGCATTTT CAISVSGEGNQPQHF
TRBJ1-2 14 NA TRBV12-5 NA TGTGCTAGTGGTTTGGTACCCGGGGACTATGGCTACACCTTC CASGLVPGDYGYTF
TRBJ2-3 14 NA TRBV27 TRBD2 TGTGCCAGCAGTTTAGCTAGCGGGGGAGATACGCAGTATTTT CASSLASGGDTQYF
TRBJ2-3 13 NA TRBV6-4 NA TGTGCCAGCAGTGGTAGCGGCACAGATACGCAGTATTTT CASSGSGTDTQYF
TRBJ2-2 13 NA TRBV12-3/TRBV12-4 NA TGTGCCAGCAGTTTAGGGAGTCCCGGGGAGCTGTTTTTT CASSLGSPGELFF
TRBJ2-7 13 NA TRBV23-1 NA TGCGCCGTTAAACGAGGATGGTCCCACGAGCAGTACTTC CAVKRGWSHEQYF
TRBJ2-1 16 NA TRBV24-1 TRBD1 TGTGCCACCAGTGAATGGGGGGGACAGGGACACAATGAGCAGTTCTTC CATSEWGGQGHNEQFF
TRBJ2-1 14 NA TRBV11-2 NA TGTGCCAGCAGCTTAGTAGATTCTTGGGCCGCTCGGTTCTTC CASSLVDSWAARFF
TRBJ1-5 15 few TRBV11-2 TRBD1 TGTGCCAGCAGCACGGGGACAGGGAGCAATCAGCCCCAGCATTTT CASSTGTGSNQPQHF
TRBJ2-7 15 NA TRBV11-2 TRBD2 TGTGCCAGCAGCTTAAGCGGGAGGTTTTCCTACGAGCAGTACTTC CASSLSGRFSYEQYF
TRBJ2-1 15 NA TRBV7-6 TRBD2 TGTGCCAGCAGCCCCAGCGGGGGCTCCTACAATGAGCAGTTCTTC CASSPSGGSYNEQFF
TRBJ2-2 15 NA TRBV7-9 NA TGTGCCAGCAGCTTAGGCGGGGTTGGCACCGGGGAGCTGTTTTTT CASSLGGVGTGELFF